This T cell receptor (beta chain) originates from a study of T cell repertoires in cytomegalovirus infection. Looking at the study overall: Shared public TCR beta signatures pointed to both CMV infection and a matching HLA type.

In the case of this clonotype: What it binds is not known.

Study-wide points: Cumulative frequency (of public TCR beta family members) identified carriers of CMV plus the relevant HLA. The response measured ex vivo was dominated by TCR beta clonotypes (HLA-C-restricted and CMV-specific).

CDR1 is DFQATT, CDR2 SNEGSKA, per germline (reference sequence). The CDR3 spans 12 residues. Deletions cut 3 bases from V and 2 bases from J, with 8 bases between. MiXCR was run by TCRdb on the reads, yielding one entry per CDR3 protein. The sample includes about 530,000 distinct CDR3 sequences, approximately 26% seen only once; the top ten take over 10%. This TCR was sampled from a human donor in good health (CMV status not recorded). Some clones in this sample may be carry-over from other donors' samples. The source material was PBMCs. This sequence joins TRBV20-1 and TRBJ2-7; D perhaps matches TRBD1 (6 bases). CDR3 amino acids: CSARGQTYEQYF. As DNA, the CDR3 is TGCAGTGCTAGGGGACAAACCTACGAGCAGTACTTC.